This entry describes one T cell receptor beta chain. Its antigen is not known. These data originate in a study of T-cell memory formation after mild COVID-19. Overall study findings and caveats: Later expanders leaned CD4+, whereas day 15 to 85 contracting clones were balanced CD4/CD8.

Germline V CDR1 and CDR2: SGHTA, FQGNSA. Trimming took off 5 bases at V and 1 base at J, with 15 bases between the two ends. This CDR3 spans 16 amino acids. In TCRdb, the 5' RACE reads were re-called with MiXCR into one record per CDR3 protein. Seen here are a few hundred thousand distinct CDR3 sequences, 20% to 25% observed once, and the top ten hold around 20%. The sequence derives from a man aged 18 to 29 who had mild COVID-19 (a few samples of this study predate the infection). Cell type and time point are not known. The chain couples TRBV7-2 to TRBJ1-5; D perhaps matches TRBD1 (6 bases). The source material was PBMCs or a T cell subset sorted from them (not recorded which). CDR3 protein: CASSPQGPLSNQPQHF. The CDR3 DNA is TGTGCCAGCAGCCCTCAGGGGCCGCTAAGCAATCAGCCCCAGCATTTT.